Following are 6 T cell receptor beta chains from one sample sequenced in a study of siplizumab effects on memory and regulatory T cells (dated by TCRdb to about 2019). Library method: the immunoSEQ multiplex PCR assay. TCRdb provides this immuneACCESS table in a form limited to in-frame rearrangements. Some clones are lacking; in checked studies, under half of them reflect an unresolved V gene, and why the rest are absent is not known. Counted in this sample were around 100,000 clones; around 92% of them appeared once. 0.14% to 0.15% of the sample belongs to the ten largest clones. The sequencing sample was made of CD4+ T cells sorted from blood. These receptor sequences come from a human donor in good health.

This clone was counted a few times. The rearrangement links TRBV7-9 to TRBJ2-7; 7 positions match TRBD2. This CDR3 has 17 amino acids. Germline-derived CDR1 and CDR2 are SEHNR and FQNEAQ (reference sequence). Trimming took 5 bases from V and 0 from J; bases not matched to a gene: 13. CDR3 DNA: TGTGCCAGCAGCCCATGGTTATGGGACTACCCCTCCTACGAGCAGTACTTC. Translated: CASSPWLWDYPSYEQYF.

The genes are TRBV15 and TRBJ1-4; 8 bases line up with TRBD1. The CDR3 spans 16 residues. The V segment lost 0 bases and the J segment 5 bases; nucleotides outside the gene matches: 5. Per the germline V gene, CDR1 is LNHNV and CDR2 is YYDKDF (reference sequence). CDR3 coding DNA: TGTGCCACCAGCAGAGAGGGTGGGACAGGAAATGAAAAACTGTTTTTT. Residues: CATSREGGTGNEKLFF.

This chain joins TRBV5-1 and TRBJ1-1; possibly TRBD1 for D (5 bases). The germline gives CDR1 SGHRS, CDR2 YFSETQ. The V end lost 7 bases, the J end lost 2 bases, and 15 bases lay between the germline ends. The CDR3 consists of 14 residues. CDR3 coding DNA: TGCGCCAGCTTCACGGGGGGGACTAACACTGAAGCTTTCTTT. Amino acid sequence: CASFTGGTNTEAFF.

As DNA, the CDR3 is TGTGCCAGCCGACGGGGGCCTTCGCAAGAGACCCAGTACTTC. It codes for CASRRGPSQETQYF. This chain links TRBV18 with TRBJ2-5; D is tentatively TRBD1 or TRBD2 (6 bases each). Germline loops: CDR1 KGHSH, CDR2 LQKENI. The V end was cut by 8 bases, the J end by 2 bases, with 15 bases between. There are 14 residues in the CDR3.

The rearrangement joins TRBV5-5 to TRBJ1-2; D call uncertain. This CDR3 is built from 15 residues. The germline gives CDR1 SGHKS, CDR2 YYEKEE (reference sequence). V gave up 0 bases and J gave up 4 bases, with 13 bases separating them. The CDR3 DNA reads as TGTGCCAGCAGCTTGGCCGCGCACCTGGCCTATGGCTACACCTTC. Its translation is CASSLAAHLAYGYTF.

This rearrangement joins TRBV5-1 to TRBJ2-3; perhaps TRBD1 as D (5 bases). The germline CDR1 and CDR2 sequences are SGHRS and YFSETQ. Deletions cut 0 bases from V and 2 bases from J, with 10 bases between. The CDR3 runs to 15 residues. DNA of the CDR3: TGCGCCAGCAGCTTGGCCAGGGTAGACACAGATACGCAGTATTTT. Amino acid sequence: CASSLARVDTDTQYF.